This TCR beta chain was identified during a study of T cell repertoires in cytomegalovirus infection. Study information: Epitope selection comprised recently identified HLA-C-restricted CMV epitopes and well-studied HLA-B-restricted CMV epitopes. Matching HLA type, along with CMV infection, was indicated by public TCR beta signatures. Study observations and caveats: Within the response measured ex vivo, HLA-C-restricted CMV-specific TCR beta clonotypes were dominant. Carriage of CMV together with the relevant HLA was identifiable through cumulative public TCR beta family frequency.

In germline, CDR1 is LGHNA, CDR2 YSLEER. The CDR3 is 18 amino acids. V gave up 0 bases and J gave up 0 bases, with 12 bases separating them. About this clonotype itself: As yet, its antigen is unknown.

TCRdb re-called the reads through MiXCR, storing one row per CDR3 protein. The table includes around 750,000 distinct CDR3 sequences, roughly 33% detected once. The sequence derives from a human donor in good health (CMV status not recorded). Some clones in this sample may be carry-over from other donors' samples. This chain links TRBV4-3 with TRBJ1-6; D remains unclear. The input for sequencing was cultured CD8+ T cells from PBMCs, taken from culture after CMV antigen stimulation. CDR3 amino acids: CASSQDLLQGSYNSPLHF. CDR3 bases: TGCGCCAGCAGCCAAGATCTTCTACAAGGCTCCTATAATTCACCCCTCCACTTT.